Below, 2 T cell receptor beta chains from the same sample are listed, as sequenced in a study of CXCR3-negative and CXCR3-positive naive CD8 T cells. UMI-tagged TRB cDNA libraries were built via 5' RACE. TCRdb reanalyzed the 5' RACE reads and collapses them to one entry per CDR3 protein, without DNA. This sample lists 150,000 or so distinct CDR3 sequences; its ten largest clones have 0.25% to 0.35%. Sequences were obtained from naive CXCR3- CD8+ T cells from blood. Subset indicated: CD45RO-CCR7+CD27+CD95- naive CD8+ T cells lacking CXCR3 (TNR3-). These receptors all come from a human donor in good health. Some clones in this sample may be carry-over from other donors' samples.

CDR3 region: CSAGLAVYNEQFF. The J gene is TRBJ2-1, the V gene TRBV29-1; TCRdb calls TRBD2, which cannot be checked without DNA. Per germline, CDR1 SQVTM and CDR2 ANQGSEA. CDR3 length: 13 amino acids.

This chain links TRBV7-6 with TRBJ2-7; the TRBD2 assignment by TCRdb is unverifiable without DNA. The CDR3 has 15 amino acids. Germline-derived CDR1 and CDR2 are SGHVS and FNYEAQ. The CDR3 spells CASSETSGGVYEQYF.